This TCR beta chain was sequenced for a study of T-cell memory formation after mild COVID-19. This clonotype appeared a few times. TCRdb processed the 5' RACE reads anew with MiXCR; each CDR3 protein has one entry. The sample lists roughly 400,000 distinct CDR3 sequences, more than 20% occurring once. The source material was PBMCs or a T cell subset sorted from them (not recorded which). The origin of this receptor is an adult woman who had mild COVID-19 (a few samples of this study predate the infection). Cell type and time point are not known.

For the CDR3, the DNA is TGTGCCAGCAGCGAGGCGTGGGCCTTAGAGACCCAGTACTTC. Translated: CASSEAWALETQYF. The chain is built from TRBV7-2 and TRBJ2-5; D remains ambiguous. Trimming stripped 5 bases from V and 4 bases from J, with 14 bases between. This CDR3 is 14 amino acids long. Germline-derived CDR1 and CDR2 are SGHTA and FQGNSA.